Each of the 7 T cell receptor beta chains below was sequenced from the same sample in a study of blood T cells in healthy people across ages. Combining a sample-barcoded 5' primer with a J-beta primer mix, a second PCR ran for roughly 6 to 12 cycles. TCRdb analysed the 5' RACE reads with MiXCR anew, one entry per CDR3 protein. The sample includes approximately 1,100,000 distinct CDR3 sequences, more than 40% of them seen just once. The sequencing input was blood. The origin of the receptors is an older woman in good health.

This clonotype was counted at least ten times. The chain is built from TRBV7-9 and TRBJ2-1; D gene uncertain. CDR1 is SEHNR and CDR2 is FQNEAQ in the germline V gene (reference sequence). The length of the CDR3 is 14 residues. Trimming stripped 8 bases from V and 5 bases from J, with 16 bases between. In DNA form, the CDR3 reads TGTGCCAGCGTCGGAAAGGGCCCGAACAATGAGCAGTTCTTC. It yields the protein CASVGKGPNNEQFF.

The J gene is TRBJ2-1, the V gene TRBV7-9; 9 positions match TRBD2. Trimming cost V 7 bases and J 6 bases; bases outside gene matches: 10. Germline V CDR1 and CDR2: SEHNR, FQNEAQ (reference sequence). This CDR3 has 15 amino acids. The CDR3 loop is CASNIAGTSINEQFF. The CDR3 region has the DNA TGTGCCAGCAACATCGCCGGGACTAGCATCAATGAGCAGTTCTTC.

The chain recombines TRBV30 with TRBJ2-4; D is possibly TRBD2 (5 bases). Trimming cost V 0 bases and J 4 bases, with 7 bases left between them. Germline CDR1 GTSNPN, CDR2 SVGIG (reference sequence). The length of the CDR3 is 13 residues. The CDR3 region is CAWSVGEKNIQYF. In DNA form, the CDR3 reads TGTGCCTGGAGTGTCGGGGAAAAAAACATTCAGTACTTC. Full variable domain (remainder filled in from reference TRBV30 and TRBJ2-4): SQTIHQWPATLVQPVGSPLSLECTVEGTSNPNLYWYRQAAGRGLQLLFYSVGIGQISSEVPQNLSASRPQDRQFILSSKKLLLSDSGFYLCAWSVGEKNIQYFGAGTRLSVL.

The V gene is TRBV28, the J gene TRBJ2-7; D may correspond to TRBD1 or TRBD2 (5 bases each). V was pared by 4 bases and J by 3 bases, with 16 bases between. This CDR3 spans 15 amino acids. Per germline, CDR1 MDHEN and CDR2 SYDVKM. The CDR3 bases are TGTGCCAGCAGTTATGCTGCAGGGAGAGACTACGAGCAGTACTTC. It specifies CASSYAAGRDYEQYF.

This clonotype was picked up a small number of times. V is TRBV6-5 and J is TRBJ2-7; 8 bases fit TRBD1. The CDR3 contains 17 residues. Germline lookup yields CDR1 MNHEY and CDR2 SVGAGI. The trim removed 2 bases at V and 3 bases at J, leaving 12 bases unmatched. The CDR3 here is CASSYRLTQGAVYEQYF. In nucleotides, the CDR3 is TGTGCCAGCAGTTACCGTCTTACGCAGGGGGCCGTCTACGAGCAGTACTTC.

CDR3 sequence (DNA): TGTGCCAGCAGTCCCGGGACAGCCTTATACGAGCAGTACTTC. Translation: CASSPGTALYEQYF. The chain is built from TRBV12-3 or TRBV12-4 and TRBJ2-7; the match to TRBD1 covers 7 bases. Trimming took 5 bases from V and 4 from J; bases not matched to a gene: 8. CDR3 length equals 14 residues.

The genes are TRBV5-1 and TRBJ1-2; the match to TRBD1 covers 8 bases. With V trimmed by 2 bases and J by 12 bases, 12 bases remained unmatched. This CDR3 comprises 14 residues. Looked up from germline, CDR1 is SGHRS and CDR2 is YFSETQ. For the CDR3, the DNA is TGCGCCAGCAGCTTCACCTGGACAGGGAAAGGCCACACCTTC. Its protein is CASSFTWTGKGHTF.